These T cell receptor beta chains were read from a single sample in a study of control samples from healthy donors and cancer patients. Method: immunoSEQ multiplex PCR; TCRdb's copy keeps in-frame clones and lacks some. The sample includes about 120,000 clones, about 90% of them seen just once. The specimen was blood. The receptor source for this set is a woman aged 45 to 65 in good health. CDR3s include the opening cysteine and the closing phenylalanine or tryptophan. D genes are given only for firm matches. Clone sizes are given selectively: once, few, many, or a class where the clone is expanded.

>NA|TRBJ1-1|TRBV29-1|NA
TGCAGCGTTCCTGACCGGTCAGTGAACACTGAAGCTTTCTTT
CSVPDRSVNTEAFF
>few|TRBJ1-2|TRBV19|NA
TGTGCCAGTAGCCCGCAGTCGGGTAGGGGCTACACCTTC
CASSPQSGRGYTF
>once|TRBJ1-6|TRBV14|NA
TGTGCCAGCAGCCAAAATCCCCCCCAGGTGGGGGCTTCACCCCTCCACTTT
CASSQNPPQVGASPLHF
>NA|TRBJ1-1|TRBV9|NA
TGTGCCAGCAGCGCCGGGGTCAGGATGAACACTGAAGCTTTCTTT
CASSAGVRMNTEAFF
>NA|TRBJ1-3|TRBV6-6|NA
TGTGCCAGCAGCCACAACTCTGGAAACACCATATATTTT
CASSHNSGNTIYF
>NA|TRBJ2-5|TRBV7-2|TRBD1
TGTGCCAGCAGCTCAGGTCGACAGGGATCAAAGACCCAGTACTTC
CASSSGRQGSKTQYF
>NA|TRBJ1-1|TRBV29-1|NA
TGCAGCGTTTGGGGTGGACGTATAAACACTGAAGCTTTCTTT
CSVWGGRINTEAFF
>NA|TRBJ1-1|TRBV12-3/TRBV12-4|NA
TGTGCCAGCAGTTTTGGGAACACTGAAGCTTTCTTT
CASSFGNTEAFF
>NA|TRBJ1-1|TRBV19|TRBD1
TGTGCCAGTAGTATTGTGAGGGACAGTGAAGCTTTCTTT
CASSIVRDSEAFF
>NA|TRBJ1-6|TRBV6-4|NA
TGTGCCAGCAGGCGGTCCCCCGATAATTCACCCCTCCACTTT
CASRRSPDNSPLHF
>NA|TRBJ1-4|TRBV12-3/TRBV12-4|NA
TGTGCCAGCAGTGGAGGTACTAATGAAAAACTGTTTTTT
CASSGGTNEKLFF
>NA|TRBJ2-3|TRBV3-1/TRBV3-2|NA
TGTGCCAGCAGCCACCTAGCGCTTCCACCGGATACGCAGTATTTT
CASSHLALPPDTQYF
>few|TRBJ2-5|TRBV5-1|TRBD1
TGCGCCAGCAGCTCCGGGACAGTGCCCCACCAAGAGACCCAGTACTTC
CASSSGTVPHQETQYF
>NA|TRBJ2-7|TRBV28|NA
TGTGCCAGTTATCGACGGGACGGATACGAGCAGTACTTC
CASYRRDGYEQYF
>NA|TRBJ2-7|TRBV18|TRBD1
TGTGCCAGCTCACCAAAGACAGGGACCGAGCAGTACTTC
CASSPKTGTEQYF
>NA|TRBJ2-3|TRBV3-1/TRBV3-2|NA
TGTGCCAGCAGCCGGAAACAATCTAGCGATCGGACAGATACGCAGTATTTT
CASSRKQSSDRTDTQYF
>NA|TRBJ1-6|TRBV20-1|NA
TGCAGTGCTAGTCGCCAAAACTATAATTCACCCCTCCACTTT
CSASRQNYNSPLHF
>NA|TRBJ2-3|TRBV9|NA
TGTGCCAGCAGCGTTGGGGCTCTAAGTGCAGGAGATACGCAGTATTTT
CASSVGALSAGDTQYF
>NA|TRBJ2-3|TRBV12-5|NA
TGTGCTAGTGGTTTGACCCCTGGCGGGGGCGCTCATACCCAAGATACGCAGTATTTT
CASGLTPGGGAHTQDTQYF
>NA|TRBJ1-6|TRBV2|TRBD1
TGTGCCAGCATAGGAATAAGGGACAGGGGGCTTATCAGGTCTCATTCACCCCTCCACTTT
CASIGIRDRGLIRSHSPLHF
>NA|TRBJ1-1|TRBV3-1/TRBV3-2|NA
TGTGCCAGCAGCCAGCCGGGACTCCAGACTGGAGCTTTCTTT
CASSQPGLQTGAFF
>NA|TRBJ1-2|TRBV30|NA
TGTGCCTGGAGTTCATCTCGGACAACTGTGGGCTACACCTTC
CAWSSSRTTVGYTF
>once|TRBJ2-1|TRBV27|TRBD2
TGTGCCAGCAGTTTCTCGGTTCTAGCGGGAGGGAATGAGCAGTTCTTC
CASSFSVLAGGNEQFF
>NA|TRBJ2-2|TRBV12-3/TRBV12-4|NA
TGTGCCAGCAGGAGTGACAGATTCGGGGAGCTGTTTTTT
CASRSDRFGELFF
>NA|TRBJ2-5|TRBV6-1|NA
TGTGCCAGCAGTGAAAGGAGGACCCAGTACTTC
CASSERRTQYF
>NA|TRBJ2-6|TRBV11-3|NA
TGTGCCAGCAGTGGTTCCGGGGCCAACGTCCTGACTTTC
CASSGSGANVLTF
>NA|TRBJ1-1|TRBV28|TRBD1
TGTGCCAGCAGTTCTCTGACAGGGAAGAGCACTGAAGCTTTCTTT
CASSSLTGKSTEAFF
>once|TRBJ2-7|TRBV7-6|TRBD2
TGTGCCAGCAGTACTACAGATTCCCTAGCGGGAGAGGGATACGAGCAGTACTTC
CASSTTDSLAGEGYEQYF
>NA|TRBJ2-3|TRBV6-1|TRBD2
TGTGCCAGCAGTGAAAGGACTAGCGGGGGCGGGAATACGCAGTATTTT
CASSERTSGGGNTQYF
>NA|TRBJ2-5|TRBV6-2/TRBV6-3|NA
TGTGCCAGCAGTTACTCTCCGGAACAAGAGACCCAGTACTTC
CASSYSPEQETQYF
>NA|TRBJ1-2|TRBV7-9|TRBD1
TGTGCCAGCAGCTCGACAGGGTCCCTCTATGGCTACACCTTC
CASSSTGSLYGYTF
>NA|TRBJ2-3|TRBV13|TRBD1
TGTGCCAGCAGCTTAGGCAGGGGGCGCGACACAGATACGCAGTATTTT
CASSLGRGRDTDTQYF
>NA|TRBJ1-1|TRBV6-4|NA
TGTGCCAGCAGTGTAGGGACCGGGGAAAGAGTTTTCTTT
CASSVGTGERVFF
>NA|TRBJ2-3|TRBV2|TRBD2
TGTGCCAGCAGTGAAAGGCCCCCCGGACTAGCGGGTAGCACAGATACGCAGTATTTT
CASSERPPGLAGSTDTQYF
>NA|TRBJ1-1|TRBV19|NA
TGTGCCAGTAATGGGGATCTCTGGGGCACTGAAGCTTTCTTT
CASNGDLWGTEAFF
>NA|TRBJ1-2|TRBV6-2/TRBV6-3|NA
TGTGCCAGCAGTTGGGAGCGTTCTAACTATGGCTACACCTTC
CASSWERSNYGYTF
>NA|TRBJ1-5|TRBV19|TRBD1
TGTGCCAGTAGTATCGAGCCGGACAGGGGTCAGCCCCAGCATTTT
CASSIEPDRGQPQHF
>NA|TRBJ2-3|TRBV6-1|TRBD2
TGTGCCAGCAGGGAAGGACTAGATGGCGCAGATACGCAGTATTTT
CASREGLDGADTQYF
>NA|TRBJ2-5|TRBV9|NA
TGTGCCAGCAGCGGTAGCGGATATCGCGGTGGGGCCCAGTACTTC
CASSGSGYRGGAQYF
>once|TRBJ1-6|TRBV9|TRBD1
TGTGCCAGCAGCGCTTCGACAGGGAGCTCCTATAATTCACCCCTCCACTTT
CASSASTGSSYNSPLHF